The next 15 T cell receptor beta chains were all read from a single sample in a study of response to subunit inactivated influenza vaccine. TCRdb re-called the RT-PCR reads through MiXCR, storing one row per CDR3 protein. The table includes about 530,000 distinct CDR3 sequences, under 15% detected once. This sample comprised PBMCs from blood, obtained 40 to 50 days after vaccination. Source of these receptors: a man between 45 and 60 years old who received an inactivated influenza vaccine.

V usage is TRBV5-1 and J usage is TRBJ2-1; D is ambiguous. Germline V lookup: CDR1 SGHRS, CDR2 YFSETQ. Trimming took off 5 bases at V and 0 bases at J, with 12 bases between the two ends. The CDR3 is 15 residues long. The CDR3 coding sequence is TGCGCCAGCAGTTTAAGGGTTCCCTCCTACAATGAGCAGTTCTTC. It yields the protein CASSLRVPSYNEQFF. Full variable domain (outside the CDR3, taken from reference TRBV5-1 and TRBJ2-1): KAGVTQTPRYLIKTRGQQVTLSCSPISGHRSVSWYQQTPGQGLQFLFEYFSETQRNKGNFPGRFSGRQFSNSRSEMNVSTLELGDSALYLCASSLRVPSYNEQFFGPGTRLTVL.

This clonotype was seen at least ten times. This chain connects TRBV29-1 to TRBJ2-7, with 11 positions matching TRBD1. Germline-derived CDR1 and CDR2 are SQVTM and ANQGSEA. V shed 1 base, J shed 3 bases, and the junction held 2 bases outside the gene matches. This CDR3 contains 14 residues. CDR3 protein: CSVEGTGGIYEQYF. In nucleotides, the CDR3 is TGCAGCGTTGAAGGGACAGGGGGCATCTACGAGCAGTACTTC.

The chain links TRBV7-9 to TRBJ2-3, with D perhaps TRBD2 (6 bases). Germline V gene sequence: CDR1 SEHNR, CDR2 FQNEAQ (reference sequence). Between the trimmed V and J ends, which lost 2 bases and 0 bases, there was a span of 12 bases. This CDR3 region has 16 residues. CDR3 bases: TGTGCCAGCAGCTTATTACGGCTAGCGAGCACAGATACGCAGTATTTT. Encoded protein: CASSLLRLASTDTQYF.

This clonotype appeared a single time. The chain links TRBV12-3 or TRBV12-4 to TRBJ2-1; TRBD2 aligns across 11 bases. This CDR3 is built from 17 residues. The V segment lost 11 bases and the J segment 1 base; nucleotides outside the gene matches: 13. This chain's CDR3 is CALCPLAGGPSYNEQFF. The CDR3 DNA follows: TGTGCCCTCTGTCCCCTAGCGGGGGGACCTTCCTACAATGAGCAGTTCTTC.

On this clonotype itself: A read error may explain this, as a much larger clone is one base away. CDR3 coding DNA: TGTGCCAGCAGCCTCAGGTATAGCAATCAGCCCCAGCATTTT. As protein: CASSLRYSNQPQHF. The V gene is TRBV13, the J gene TRBJ1-5, with unresolved D. This CDR3 is built from 14 residues. Trimming shortened V by 5 bases and J by 0 bases, and 8 bases separated the two germline ends. In germline, CDR1 is PRHDT, CDR2 FYEKMQ (reference sequence).

This clonotype turned up a few times. The rearrangement uses TRBV5-1 and TRBJ2-2; possible D gene TRBD2, 6 bases. V lost 0 bases to trimming and J lost 3 bases, with 12 bases between them. Germline values: CDR1 SGHRS, CDR2 YFSETQ. This CDR3 comprises 16 residues. The CDR3 nucleotides read TGCGCCAGCAGCTTGGCCGGGGGATCCTACACCGGGGAGCTGTTTTTT. Amino acid sequence: CASSLAGGSYTGELFF.

The chain couples TRBV27 to TRBJ1-6; no clear D. Per germline, CDR1 MNHEY and CDR2 SMNVEV (reference sequence). This CDR3 spans 15 amino acids. V gave up 3 bases and J gave up 1 base, with 7 bases separating them. The CDR3 is CASSLQRSYNSPLHF. The CDR3 DNA is TGTGCCAGCAGTTTGCAGAGATCCTATAATTCACCCCTCCACTTT.

The CDR3 DNA sequence: TGTGCCAGTGCCACGACAGGTGAAAAACTGTTTTTT. It translates to CASATTGEKLFF. The chain carries TRBV6-2 or TRBV6-3 and TRBJ1-4, with a possible D match to TRBD1 (6 bases). Germline CDR1 and CDR2: MNHEY and SVGEGT. The CDR3 contains 12 residues. V lost 9 bases and J lost 7, with 12 bases in between.

J is TRBJ2-7 and V is TRBV5-1; tentatively, D is TRBD1 (6 bases). The CDR3 is 16 amino acids. CDR1 is SGHRS and CDR2 is YFSETQ in the germline V gene. Trimming shortened V by 0 bases and J by 5 bases, and 18 bases separated the two germline ends. CDR3 in DNA: TGCGCCAGCAGCTTGGCGGGTGGGGGCCCCGGGGACGAGCAGTACTTC. Its protein product is CASSLAGGGPGDEQYF.

This clonotype is a singleton in its sample. The rearrangement uses TRBV4-2 and TRBJ1-6; 9 positions agree with TRBD1. The V gene's germline CDR1 is LGHNA and CDR2 YNFKEQ. J lost 6 bases, V lost 4 bases, and 4 bases had no gene match. This CDR3 is 15 amino acids long. This chain's CDR3 is CASSPTDRGNSPLHF. In DNA, the CDR3 is TGTGCCAGCAGCCCTACGGACAGGGGTAATTCACCCCTCCACTTT.

This clonotype was detected a few times. This rearrangement joins TRBV7-2 to TRBJ2-4; no clear D. Germline V gene lookup returns CDR1 SGHTA and CDR2 FQGNSA. CDR3 size: 15 residues. V lost 1 base and J lost 4, with 11 bases in between. CDR3 amino acids: CASSLEAFGKNIQYF. The CDR3 nucleotides are TGTGCCAGCAGCTTAGAGGCGTTTGGTAAAAACATTCAGTACTTC.

This clonotype was counted between two and nine times. The chain carries TRBV6-2 or TRBV6-3 and TRBJ2-4; possibly TRBD2 for D (5 bases). Germline CDR1 is MNHEY and CDR2 is SVGEGT. Trimming cost V 6 bases and J 4 bases, with 22 bases left between them. The CDR3 covers 17 residues. Written as DNA, the CDR3 is TGTGCCAGCAGCCCTCCCCCATACCGGACTTCGAAAAACATTCAGTACTTC. Translated, it gives CASSPPPYRTSKNIQYF.

The rearrangement uses TRBV24-1 and TRBJ2-1; D may be TRBD2 (7 bases). The germline V gene has CDR1 KGHDR and CDR2 SFDVKD. Trimming took 2 bases from V and 2 from J, leaving 24 bases between them. The CDR3 covers 20 residues. This chain's CDR3 is CATSDSTQGRAGGPYNEQFF. The CDR3 DNA follows: TGTGCCACCAGTGATTCCACGCAAGGGAGGGCCGGGGGGCCCTACAATGAGCAGTTCTTC.

The genes are TRBV9 and TRBJ2-5; tentative D call: TRBD2 (6 bases). The ends were cut back, 2 bases at V and 3 bases at J, with 11 bases in the middle. The V gene's germline CDR1 is SGDLS and CDR2 YYNGEE. The CDR3 sequence is 14 residues long. The CDR3 is CASSVGGGKETQYF. For the CDR3, the DNA is TGTGCCAGCAGCGTTGGGGGAGGCAAAGAGACCCAGTACTTC.

This clonotype was seen more than once but under ten times. The chain recombines TRBV11-1 with TRBJ1-1; D perhaps matches TRBD1 (6 bases). CDR1 is SGHAT and CDR2 is FQDESV in the germline V gene (reference sequence). The CDR3 runs 15 residues. Trimming left V 1 base short and J 1 base short, with 10 bases between. The CDR3 DNA reads as TGTGCCAGCAGCTTAGGAGACAGGTCGAACACTGAAGCTTTCTTT. It encodes CASSLGDRSNTEAFF.